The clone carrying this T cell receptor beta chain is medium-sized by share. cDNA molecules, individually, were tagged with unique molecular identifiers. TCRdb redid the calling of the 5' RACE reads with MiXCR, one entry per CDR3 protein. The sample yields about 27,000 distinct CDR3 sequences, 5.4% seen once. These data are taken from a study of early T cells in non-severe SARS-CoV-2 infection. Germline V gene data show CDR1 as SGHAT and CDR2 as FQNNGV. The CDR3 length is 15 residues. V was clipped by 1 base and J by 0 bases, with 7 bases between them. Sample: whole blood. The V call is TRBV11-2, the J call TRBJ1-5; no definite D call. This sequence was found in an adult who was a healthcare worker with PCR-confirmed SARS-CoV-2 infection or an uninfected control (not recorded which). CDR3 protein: CASSLGPLSNQPQHF. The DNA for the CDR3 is TGTGCCAGCAGCTTAGGTCCACTTAGCAATCAGCCCCAGCATTTT.